This TCR beta chain emerged from a study of beta chain features in type 1 diabetes. As regards this clone: Antigen: not known.

The germline V gene has CDR1 MNHNY and CDR2 SVGAGI (reference sequence). Trimming cost V 7 bases and J 4 bases, with 13 bases left between them. This CDR3 is 13 amino acids long. Expressed TCRB transcripts were sequenced, since all the RNA that had been isolated was reverse transcribed. Some clones are missing from TCRdb's copy, which holds only in-frame ones; the method was immunoSEQ multiplex PCR. Seen here are about 370,000 clones, 9.6% observed once, and the top ten hold about 0.6%. Study findings and constraints: Moderately but significantly shorter TCRB CDR3s were found in Type 1 diabetes patients in all four CD4+ subsets.

V is TRBV6-6 and J is TRBJ1-1; D might be TRBD1 (6 bases). Sequencing was done on a sample of central memory CD4+ T cells from blood. This TCR derives from a man younger than 40 with type 1 diabetes. CDR3 amino acids: CASNPLGATEAFF. The CDR3 bases are TGTGCCAGCAACCCCCTGGGGGCCACTGAAGCTTTCTTT.